These 14 T cell receptor beta chains originate from one sample sequenced in a study of shared clonotypes between healthy human individuals (dated by TCRdb to between 2020 and 2021). To prepare the library, the immunoSEQ multiplex PCR assay was applied. TCRdb obtained this table from immuneACCESS and retained in-frame rearrangements with V and J assigned. These tables miss some clones; where compared with another copy, unresolved V genes account for less than half of the shortfall, and the remainder is unexplained. In all, the sample holds about 660,000 clones, and around 67% of those were seen once. Clones ranked in the top ten supply about 1.8% of the sample. Sequencing was performed on memory CD4+ T cells sorted from blood. What the cell subset or site label conveys for this sample: CD45RA-negative fraction. The origin of the receptors is a young woman in good health.

Ten or more counts support this clone. The chain combines TRBV4-2 with TRBJ2-5; tentative D call: TRBD2 (5 bases). CDR3 length equals 16 residues. The germline V and J ends were trimmed by 2 bases and 5 bases, with 18 bases remaining between them. The germline gives CDR1 LGHNA, CDR2 YNFKEQ. For the CDR3, the DNA is TGTGCCAGCAGCCAAAAGGAAGATTCGGGGTCTGAGACCCAGTACTTC. Translated: CASSQKEDSGSETQYF.

The rearrangement joins TRBV2 to TRBJ2-3; TRBD2 matches 7 bases. Per the germline V gene, CDR1 is SNHLY and CDR2 is FYNNEI. The CDR3 is 13 amino acids. V shed 6 bases and J 4 bases; nucleotides not matched to a gene: 4. The CDR3 DNA reads TGTGCCAGCAGGATAGCGGGCCCAGATACGCAGTATTTT. Protein: CASRIAGPDTQYF.

The V call is TRBV10-1, the J call TRBJ2-1, with 8 bases fitting TRBD2. V lost 5 bases to trimming and J lost 3 bases; unmatched junction nucleotides: 3. Germline CDR1 reads WNHNN; CDR2 reads SYGVQD (reference sequence). This CDR3 is built from 14 residues. CDR3: CASSSGGIYNEQFF. The CDR3 DNA follows: TGCGCCAGCAGTAGCGGGGGCATCTACAATGAGCAGTTCTTC.

The chain couples TRBV19 to TRBJ2-1; 13 nucleotides match TRBD2. Germline V lookup: CDR1 LNHDA, CDR2 SQIVND (reference sequence). CDR3 length: 15 amino acids. V shed 7 bases and J 12 bases; nucleotides not matched to a gene: 12. In DNA form, the CDR3 reads TGTGCCAGTACCGCAGCCGGGACTAGCGGGGCAGGGCAGTTCTTC. Translated, it gives CASTAAGTSGAGQFF.

In this sample, this clone turned up a few times. One end of the junction fails to match germline, which may point to a read error. This sequence joins TRBV5-1 and TRBJ2-3; D is uncertain. Germline CDR1 reads SGHRS; CDR2 reads YFSETQ. CDR3 length equals 17 residues. CDR3 coding DNA: TGCGCCAGCAGCTTGGCCCTGGTATGGGATGGCACCGATACGCAGTATTTT. Translating it yields CASSLALVWDGTDTQYF. Full variable domain (outside the CDR3, taken from reference TRBV5-1 and TRBJ2-3): KAGVTQTPRYLIKTRGQQVTLSCSPISGHRSVSWYQQTPGQGLQFLFEYFSETQRNKGNFPGRFSGRQFSNSRSEMNVSTLELGDSALYLCASSLALVWDGTDTQYFGPGTRLTVL.

This chain connects TRBV28 to TRBJ2-5; 9 nucleotides line up with TRBD1. Germline V gene data show CDR1 as MDHEN and CDR2 as SYDVKM. CDR3 size: 14 residues. Trimming at V came to 6 bases and at J to 4 bases, leaving 6 bases not matched to a gene. The CDR3, as DNA: TGTGCCAGCAGGAAACCGGGACAGGGAGAGACCCAGTACTTC. Encoded protein: CASRKPGQGETQYF.

The chain combines TRBV7-2 with TRBJ2-7; 8 nucleotides align to TRBD2. Germline V lookup: CDR1 SGHTA, CDR2 FQGNSA. The CDR3 sequence is 16 residues long. Trimming removed 3 bases from V and 6 bases from J; junction bases left unmatched: 13. CDR3 coding DNA: TGTGCCAGCAGCTTTACCTTTCAAGCGGGAGCTGGCGAGCAGTACTTC. Protein product: CASSFTFQAGAGEQYF.

The chain is built from TRBV5-1 and TRBJ1-4; D unclear. This CDR3 has 14 residues. The germline V gene has CDR1 SGHRS and CDR2 YFSETQ. Trimming removed 2 bases from V and 5 bases from J, with 10 bases in between. The DNA of the CDR3 is TGCGCCAGCAGCTTCACAAGGGTAAATGAAAAACTGTTTTTT. Its protein product is CASSFTRVNEKLFF.

The chain uses TRBV5-1 and TRBJ2-2; the D is unclear. V was pared by 0 bases and J by 1 base, with 10 bases between. The germline V gene has CDR1 SGHRS and CDR2 YFSETQ. The CDR3 totals 16 residues. Here the CDR3 reads CASSLAVSWNTGELFF. In DNA form, the CDR3 reads TGCGCCAGCAGCTTGGCGGTCTCCTGGAACACCGGGGAGCTGTTTTTT.

This clone appeared once. This chain links TRBV5-1 with TRBJ2-7; 9 bases agree with TRBD1. With 4 bases clipped from V and 2 bases from J, the junction kept 10 bases outside the gene matches. Germline V gene lookup returns CDR1 SGHRS and CDR2 YFSETQ. This CDR3 has 16 amino acids. The CDR3 sequence: CASSPLPGTGTYEQYF. The DNA for the CDR3 is TGCGCCAGCAGCCCTTTGCCCGGGACAGGGACCTACGAGCAGTACTTC.

V and J are TRBV5-1 and TRBJ2-7; no firm D call. Germline V lookup: CDR1 SGHRS, CDR2 YFSETQ. V was shortened by 4 bases and J by 4 bases, with 9 bases between the two germline ends. This CDR3 has 12 residues. The CDR3 loop reads CASSGDAYEQYF. Written as DNA, the CDR3 is TGCGCCAGCAGCGGTGACGCGTACGAGCAGTACTTC.

The V call is TRBV7-2, the J call TRBJ1-2; D is undetermined. Trimming cost V 4 bases and J 5 bases, with 14 bases left between them. This CDR3 spans 14 amino acids. Germline V gives CDR1 SGHTA, CDR2 FQGNSA. The chain's CDR3 is CASSSPPRRYGYTF. For the CDR3, the DNA is TGTGCCAGCAGCTCACCCCCCCGCCGTTATGGCTACACCTTC.

The rearrangement uses TRBV29-1 and TRBJ2-2; TRBD1 matches at 9 bases. This CDR3 has 15 residues. The V segment lost 4 bases and the J segment 1 base; nucleotides outside the gene matches: 4. Germline-derived CDR1 and CDR2 are SQVTM and ANQGSEA. The CDR3 DNA sequence: TGCAGCGTTGTGACAGGGGGGATGAACACCGGGGAGCTGTTTTTT. This sequence encodes CSVVTGGMNTGELFF.

As to this clone: The sample has other DNA sequences that encode this CDR3 too. J is TRBJ2-5 and V is TRBV5-1, with D perhaps TRBD1 (5 bases). The CDR3 has 14 amino acids. Germline V CDR1 and CDR2: SGHRS, YFSETQ. Trimming took 1 base from V and 2 from J, leaving 9 bases between them. The CDR3 sequence: CASSLTAGQETQYF. The DNA of the CDR3 is TGCGCCAGCAGCTTGACGGCAGGGCAAGAGACCCAGTACTTC.